One sample yielded the 17 T cell receptor beta chains listed below, sequenced in a study of T cells in Graves' hyperthyroidism and ophthalmopathy. RNA transcripts yielded amplified TCR beta CDR3 regions. A first-round RT-PCR of the TCR CDR3 used the HTBI primer set. TCRdb ran MiXCR on the multiplex PCR reads and lists one entry per CDR3 protein. The sample lists about half a million distinct CDR3 sequences; 20% were seen once. Sequenced material: blood. The receptors stem from a man in his forties or fifties with Graves' ophthalmopathy.

A single count supports this clonotype. The chain couples TRBV2 to TRBJ2-6, with D tentatively TRBD1 (6 bases). V lost 7 bases, J lost 1 base, and 14 bases lay in between. The V gene's germline CDR1 is SNHLY and CDR2 FYNNEI. The CDR3 spans 16 residues. CDR3 in DNA: TGTGCCAGCACCCCCCGAGGGGGTTCTGGGGCCAACGTCCTGACTTTC. Amino acids: CASTPRGGSGANVLTF.

Many counts were recorded for this clonotype. The chain uses TRBV5-1 and TRBJ2-2; 11 positions agree with TRBD1. Germline CDR1 is SGHRS and CDR2 is YFSETQ. J gave up 7 bases and V 3 bases, and 5 bases lay outside the gene matches. The CDR3 runs 15 residues. CDR3 residues: CASSSGTGGLGELFF. The CDR3 region has the DNA TGCGCCAGCAGCTCCGGGACAGGGGGTCTCGGGGAGCTGTTTTTT.

This clonotype showed up just a few times. This sequence joins TRBV27 and TRBJ2-3, with D possibly being TRBD2 (6 bases). Trimming removed 3 bases from V and 5 bases from J, with 15 bases in between. From germline, CDR1 is MNHEY and CDR2 SMNVEV (reference sequence). This CDR3 has 15 amino acids. The CDR3 bases are TGTGCCAGCAGTTTTTGGGGGGAATTTGGAGATACGCAGTATTTT. It codes for CASSFWGEFGDTQYF.

Only a few counts were recorded for this clonotype. The gene calls are TRBV20-1 and TRBJ1-1; the match to TRBD1 covers 10 bases. This CDR3 contains 14 residues. CDR1 is DFQATT and CDR2 is SNEGSKA in the germline V gene (reference sequence). With 1 base clipped from V and 5 bases from J, the junction kept 4 bases outside the gene matches. CDR3 in amino acids: CSARVPGQGTEAFF. CDR3 nucleotides: TGCAGTGCTAGAGTACCGGGACAGGGGACTGAAGCTTTCTTT.

This clonotype was picked up a small number of times. The chain is built from TRBV6-1 and TRBJ2-2, with TRBD1 matching over 9 bases. The CDR3 sequence is 15 residues long. The germline CDR1 and CDR2 sequences are MNHNS and SASEGT. With 7 bases clipped from V and 4 bases from J, the junction kept 7 bases outside the gene matches. The CDR3 DNA follows: TGTGCCAGCAAGGGGGGGACAGGGCCCACCGGGGAGCTGTTTTTT. It specifies CASKGGTGPTGELFF.

This clonotype was counted only a few times. The V gene is TRBV28, the J gene TRBJ1-2; perhaps TRBD1 as D (5 bases). V shed 4 bases and J shed 5 bases, with 14 bases lying between them. The CDR3 runs 14 residues. In germline, CDR1 is MDHEN, CDR2 SYDVKM. The CDR3 protein is CASSSGLYAYGYTF. The CDR3 DNA reads as TGTGCCAGCAGTTCGGGACTGTACGCTTATGGCTACACCTTC.

At least ten counts were recorded for this clonotype. This chain joins TRBV10-3 and TRBJ2-1; D gene ambiguous. This CDR3 region has 14 residues. V shed 0 bases and J shed 6 bases, with 9 bases lying between them. The germline V gene encodes CDR1 ENHRY and CDR2 SYGVKD. The CDR3 reads CAISESQETNEQFF. In DNA, the CDR3 is TGTGCCATCAGTGAGTCTCAGGAGACCAATGAGCAGTTCTTC.

This chain uses TRBV30 with TRBJ2-7; D is perhaps TRBD1 (6 bases). The germline V gene encodes CDR1 GTSNPN and CDR2 SVGIG (reference sequence). The CDR3 loop spans 12 amino acids. This CDR3 reads CALGHLGPEQYF. The CDR3 nucleotides read TGTGCTTTGGGACACCTCGGTCCAGAGCAGTACTTC.

This clonotype was seen only a few times. This chain joins TRBV3-1 and TRBJ2-1, with TRBD1 as a possible D gene (6 bases). The CDR3 length is 12 residues. Per the germline V gene, CDR1 is LGHDT and CDR2 is YNNKEL (reference sequence). V dropped 2 bases and J dropped 10 bases, with 9 bases sitting between them. CDR3 region: CASSQMQGEQFF. For the CDR3, the DNA is TGTGCCAGCAGCCAAATGCAGGGGGAGCAGTTCTTC.

This chain uses TRBV27 with TRBJ1-1, with 8 bases that match TRBD1. Trimming at V came to 5 bases and at J to 14 bases, leaving 16 bases not matched to a gene. The germline V gene has CDR1 MNHEY and CDR2 SMNVEV (reference sequence). The CDR3 has 14 residues. CDR3 nucleotides: TGTGCCAGCAGTCCCTCCGGGCGGGACAGGTGGGCATTCTTT. Translation gives CASSPSGRDRWAFF.

This clonotype occurred many times. This chain joins TRBV4-1 and TRBJ2-1; tentative D call: TRBD2 (6 bases). With 4 bases removed from V and 6 bases from J, the gap between germline ends came to 19 bases. Germline V gives CDR1 MGHRA, CDR2 YSYEKL. The CDR3 consists of 16 residues. CDR3 bases: TGCGCCAGCAGCCCCAGATCAGCGGGCAGGTTCAATGAGCAGTTCTTC. It specifies CASSPRSAGRFNEQFF.

The sample holds a few counts of this clonotype. The CDR3 sequence: CASSSKRRGDGYEQYF. The CDR3 coding sequence is TGTGCCAGCAGCTCCAAGCGCAGGGGAGACGGATACGAGCAGTACTTC. This sequence joins TRBV13 and TRBJ2-7, with D maybe TRBD1 (6 bases). Germline CDR1 PRHDT, CDR2 FYEKMQ (reference sequence). The CDR3 consists of 16 residues. Trimming took 4 bases from V and 4 from J, leaving 20 bases between them.

This clonotype was observed a few times. The rearrangement links TRBV5-1 to TRBJ2-7; D perhaps matches TRBD2 (6 bases). CDR1 is SGHRS and CDR2 is YFSETQ in the germline V gene. This CDR3 is built from 13 residues. Trimming removed 7 bases from V and 6 bases from J, with 17 bases in between. CDR3 loop: CASGPTGDLEQYF. The CDR3 bases are TGCGCCAGCGGACCCACGGGGGATCTCGAGCAGTACTTC.

The CDR3 DNA is TGTGCCAGCAGCGACCCGGGACTAGCGGTGACCTACGAGCAGTACTTC. Residues: CASSDPGLAVTYEQYF. The chain carries TRBV7-9 and TRBJ2-7; 11 positions agree with TRBD2. Germline CDR1 reads SEHNR; CDR2 reads FQNEAQ (reference sequence). Trimming took 5 bases from V and 2 from J; bases not matched to a gene: 8. The CDR3 runs to 16 residues.

The sample holds a few counts of this clonotype. The V gene is TRBV18, the J gene TRBJ2-7, with D uncertain. The V gene lost 3 bases and the J gene lost 3 bases, with 9 bases spanning the gap. In germline, CDR1 is KGHSH, CDR2 LQKENI. The CDR3 spans 13 residues. CDR3 amino acids: CASSPKANYEQYF. DNA for the CDR3: TGTGCCAGCTCACCGAAGGCAAACTACGAGCAGTACTTC.

The J gene is TRBJ2-5, the V gene TRBV7-6; 8 bases map to TRBD2. The CDR3 runs 15 residues. V was pared by 5 bases and J by 7 bases, with 12 bases of the junction left unmatched. CDR1 and CDR2 (germline): SGHVS, FNYEAQ. CDR3 coding DNA: TGTGCCAGCAGCACGACCCCGGGACTAGAGGGGACCCAGTACTTC. Protein sequence: CASSTTPGLEGTQYF.

V gene TRBV5-1 combines with J gene TRBJ2-1; no definite D call. CDR1 is SGHRS, CDR2 YFSETQ, per germline. The CDR3 length is 14 residues. Trimming stripped 1 base from V and 5 bases from J, with 10 bases between. The CDR3: CASSLWTGHNEQFF. The CDR3 DNA reads TGCGCCAGCAGCTTGTGGACGGGCCACAATGAGCAGTTCTTC.